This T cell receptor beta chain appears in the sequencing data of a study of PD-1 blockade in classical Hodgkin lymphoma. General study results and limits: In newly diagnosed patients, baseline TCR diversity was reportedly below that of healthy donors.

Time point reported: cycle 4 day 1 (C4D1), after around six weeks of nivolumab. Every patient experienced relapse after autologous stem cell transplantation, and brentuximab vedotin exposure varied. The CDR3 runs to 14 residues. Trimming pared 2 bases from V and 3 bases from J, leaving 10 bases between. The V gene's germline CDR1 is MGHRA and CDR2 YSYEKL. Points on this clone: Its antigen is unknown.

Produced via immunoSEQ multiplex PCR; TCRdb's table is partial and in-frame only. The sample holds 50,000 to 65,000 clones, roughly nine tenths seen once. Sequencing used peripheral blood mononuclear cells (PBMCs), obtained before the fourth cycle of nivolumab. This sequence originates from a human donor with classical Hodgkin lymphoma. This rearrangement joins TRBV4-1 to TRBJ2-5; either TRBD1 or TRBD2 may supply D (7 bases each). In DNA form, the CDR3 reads TGCGCCAGCAGCCAACCAGGGGGGGAAGAGACCCAGTACTTC. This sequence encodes CASSQPGGEETQYF.